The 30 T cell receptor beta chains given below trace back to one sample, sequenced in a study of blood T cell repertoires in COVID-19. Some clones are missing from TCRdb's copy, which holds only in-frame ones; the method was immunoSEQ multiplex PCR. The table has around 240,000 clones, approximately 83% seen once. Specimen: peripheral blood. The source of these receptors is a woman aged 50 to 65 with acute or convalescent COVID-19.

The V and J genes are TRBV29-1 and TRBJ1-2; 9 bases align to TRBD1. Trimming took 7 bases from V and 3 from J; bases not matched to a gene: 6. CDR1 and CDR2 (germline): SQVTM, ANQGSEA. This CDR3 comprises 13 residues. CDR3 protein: CSAADRGDYGYTF. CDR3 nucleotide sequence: TGCAGCGCGGCGGACAGGGGAGACTATGGCTACACCTTC.

CDR3 in amino acids: CASSAPDGRNGYTF. CDR3 nucleotides: TGTGCCAGCAGCGCCCCTGACGGGAGGAATGGCTACACCTTC. V gene TRBV9 combines with J gene TRBJ1-2; D is unclear. The CDR3 consists of 14 residues. Germline assignment: CDR1 SGDLS and CDR2 YYNGEE. V lost 3 bases to trimming and J lost 6 bases, with 15 bases between them.

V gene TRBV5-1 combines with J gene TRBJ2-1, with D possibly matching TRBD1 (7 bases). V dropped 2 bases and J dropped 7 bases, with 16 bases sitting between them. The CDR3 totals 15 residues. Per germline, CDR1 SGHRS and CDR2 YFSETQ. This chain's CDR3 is CASSFELSGGNEQFF. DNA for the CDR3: TGCGCCAGCAGCTTTGAGTTGTCAGGGGGGAATGAGCAGTTCTTC. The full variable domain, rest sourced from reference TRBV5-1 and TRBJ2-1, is KAGVTQTPRYLIKTRGQQVTLSCSPISGHRSVSWYQQTPGQGLQFLFEYFSETQRNKGNFPGRFSGRQFSNSRSEMNVSTLELGDSALYLCASSFELSGGNEQFFGPGTRLTVL.

CDR3 coding DNA: TGCGCCAGCAGCCAAGACACAAATAGCAATCAGCCCCAGCATTTT. Protein sequence: CASSQDTNSNQPQHF. The rearrangement uses TRBV4-3 and TRBJ1-5, with no clear D. Germline assignment: CDR1 LGHNA and CDR2 YSLEER. V lost 0 bases and J 0 bases, leaving 6 bases between the germline ends. The CDR3 extends over 15 amino acids.

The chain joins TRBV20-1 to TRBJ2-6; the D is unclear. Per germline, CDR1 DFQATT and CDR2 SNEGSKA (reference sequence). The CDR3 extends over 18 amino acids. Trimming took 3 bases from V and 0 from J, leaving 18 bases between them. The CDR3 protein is CSASHLSAGDSGANVLTF. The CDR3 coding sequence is TGCAGTGCTAGTCATCTTTCGGCAGGTGACTCTGGGGCCAACGTCCTGACTTTC.

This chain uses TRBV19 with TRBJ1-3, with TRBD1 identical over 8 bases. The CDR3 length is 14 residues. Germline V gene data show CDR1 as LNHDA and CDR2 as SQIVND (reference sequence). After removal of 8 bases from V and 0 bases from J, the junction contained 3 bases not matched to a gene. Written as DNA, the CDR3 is TGTGCCAGTGACGGACAGGGCTCTGGAAACACCATATATTTT. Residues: CASDGQGSGNTIYF.

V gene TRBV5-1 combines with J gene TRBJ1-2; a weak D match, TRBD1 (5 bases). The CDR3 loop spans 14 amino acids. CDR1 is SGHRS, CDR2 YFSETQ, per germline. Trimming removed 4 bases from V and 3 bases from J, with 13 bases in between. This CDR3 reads CASSPTSGDYGYTF. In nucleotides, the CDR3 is TGCGCCAGCAGCCCCACGTCGGGGGACTATGGCTACACCTTC. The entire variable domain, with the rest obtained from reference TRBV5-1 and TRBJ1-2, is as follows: KAGVTQTPRYLIKTRGQQVTLSCSPISGHRSVSWYQQTPGQGLQFLFEYFSETQRNKGNFPGRFSGRQFSNSRSEMNVSTLELGDSALYLCASSPTSGDYGYTFGSGTRLTVV.

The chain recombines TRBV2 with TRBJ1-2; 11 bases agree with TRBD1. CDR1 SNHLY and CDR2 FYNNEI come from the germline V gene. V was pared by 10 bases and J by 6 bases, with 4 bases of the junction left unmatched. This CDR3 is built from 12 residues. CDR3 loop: CATGDRGNGYTF. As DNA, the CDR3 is TGTGCCACCGGGGACAGGGGGAATGGCTACACCTTC.

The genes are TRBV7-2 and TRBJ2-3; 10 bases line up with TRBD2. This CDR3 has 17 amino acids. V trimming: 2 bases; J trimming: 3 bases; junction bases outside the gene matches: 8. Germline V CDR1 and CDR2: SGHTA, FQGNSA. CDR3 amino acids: CASSLISGGHGTDTQYF. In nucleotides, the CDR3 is TGTGCCAGCAGCTTAATTAGCGGGGGGCACGGGACAGATACGCAGTATTTT.

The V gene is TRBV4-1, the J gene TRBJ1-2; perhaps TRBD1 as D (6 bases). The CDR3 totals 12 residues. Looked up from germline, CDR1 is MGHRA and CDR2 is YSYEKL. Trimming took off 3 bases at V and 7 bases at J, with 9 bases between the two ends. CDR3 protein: CASSHPQGGYTF. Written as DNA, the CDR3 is TGCGCCAGCAGCCATCCACAGGGTGGCTACACCTTC.

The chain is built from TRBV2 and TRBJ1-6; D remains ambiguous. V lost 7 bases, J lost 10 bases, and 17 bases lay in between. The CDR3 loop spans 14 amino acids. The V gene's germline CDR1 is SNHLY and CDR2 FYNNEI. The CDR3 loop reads CASNEEGIGSPLHF. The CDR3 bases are TGTGCCAGCAACGAGGAGGGCATAGGGTCACCCCTCCACTTT. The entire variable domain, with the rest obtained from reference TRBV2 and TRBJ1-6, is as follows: EPEVTQTPSHQVTQMGQEVILRCVPISNHLYFYWYRQILGQKVEFLVSFYNNEISEKSEIFDDQFSVERPDGSNFTLKIRSTKLEDSAMYFCASNEEGIGSPLHFGNGTRLTVT.

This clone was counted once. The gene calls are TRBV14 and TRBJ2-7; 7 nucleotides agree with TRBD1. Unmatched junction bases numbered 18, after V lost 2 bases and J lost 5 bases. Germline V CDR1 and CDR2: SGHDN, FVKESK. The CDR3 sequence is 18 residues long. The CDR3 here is CASSQLVPGPITGDEQYF. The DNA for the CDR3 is TGTGCCAGCAGCCAACTCGTTCCGGGACCAATAACAGGGGACGAGCAGTACTTC. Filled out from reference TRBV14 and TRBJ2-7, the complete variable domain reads EAGVTQFPSHSVIEKGQTVTLRCDPISGHDNLYWYRRVMGKEIKFLLHFVKESKQDESGMPNNRFLAERTGGTYSTLKVQPAELEDSGVYFCASSQLVPGPITGDEQYFGPGTRLTVT.

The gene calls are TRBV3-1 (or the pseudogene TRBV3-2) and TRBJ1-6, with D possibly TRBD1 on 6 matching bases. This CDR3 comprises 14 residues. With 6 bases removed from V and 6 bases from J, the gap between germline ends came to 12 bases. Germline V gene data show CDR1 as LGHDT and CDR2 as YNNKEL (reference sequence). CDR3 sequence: CASRGTGTNSPLHF. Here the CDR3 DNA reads TGTGCCAGCAGGGGAACAGGGACTAATTCACCCCTCCACTTT.

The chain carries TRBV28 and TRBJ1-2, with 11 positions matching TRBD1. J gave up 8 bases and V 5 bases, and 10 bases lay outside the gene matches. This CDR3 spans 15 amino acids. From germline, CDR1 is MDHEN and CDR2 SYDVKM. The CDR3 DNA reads TGTGCCAGCAGTCCCCCCGGACAGGGGGCGCGGGGCTACACCTTC. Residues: CASSPPGQGARGYTF.

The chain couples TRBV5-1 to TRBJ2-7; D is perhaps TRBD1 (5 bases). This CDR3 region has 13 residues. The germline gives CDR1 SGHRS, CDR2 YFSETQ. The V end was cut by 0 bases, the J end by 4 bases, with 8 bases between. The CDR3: CASSLAQEYEQYF. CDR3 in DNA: TGCGCCAGCAGCTTGGCACAGGAGTACGAGCAGTACTTC.

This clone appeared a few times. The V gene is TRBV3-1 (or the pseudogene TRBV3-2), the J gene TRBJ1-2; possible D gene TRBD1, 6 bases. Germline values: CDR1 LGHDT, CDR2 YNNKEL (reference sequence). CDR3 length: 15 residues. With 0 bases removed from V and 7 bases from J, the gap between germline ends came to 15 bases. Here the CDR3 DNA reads TGTGCCAGCAGCCAAGATGGCGACCCCAGGGGTGGCTACACCTTC. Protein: CASSQDGDPRGGYTF.

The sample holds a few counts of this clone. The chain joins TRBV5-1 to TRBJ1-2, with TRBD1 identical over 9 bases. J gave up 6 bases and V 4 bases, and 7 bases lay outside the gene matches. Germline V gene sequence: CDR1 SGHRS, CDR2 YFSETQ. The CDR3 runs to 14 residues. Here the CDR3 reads CASSITGGEDGYTF. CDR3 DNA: TGCGCCAGCAGCATTACAGGGGGCGAGGATGGCTACACCTTC.

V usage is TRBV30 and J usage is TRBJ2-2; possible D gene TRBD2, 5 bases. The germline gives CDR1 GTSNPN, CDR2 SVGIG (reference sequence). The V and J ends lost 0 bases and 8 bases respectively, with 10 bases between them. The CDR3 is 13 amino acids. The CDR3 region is CAWSVPRGGELFF. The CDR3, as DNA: TGTGCCTGGAGTGTACCCCGGGGAGGGGAGCTGTTTTTT. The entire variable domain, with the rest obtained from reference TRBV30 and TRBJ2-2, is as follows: SQTIHQWPATLVQPVGSPLSLECTVEGTSNPNLYWYRQAAGRGLQLLFYSVGIGQISSEVPQNLSASRPQDRQFILSSKKLLLSDSGFYLCAWSVPRGGELFFGEGSRLTVL.

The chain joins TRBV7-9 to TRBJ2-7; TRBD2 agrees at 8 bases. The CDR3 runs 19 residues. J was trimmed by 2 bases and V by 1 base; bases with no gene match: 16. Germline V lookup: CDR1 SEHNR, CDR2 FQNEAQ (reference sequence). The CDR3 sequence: CASSLVRGGVGGTAYEQYF. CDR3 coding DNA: TGTGCCAGCAGCTTAGTTCGGGGGGGTGTCGGCGGGACTGCCTACGAGCAGTACTTC.

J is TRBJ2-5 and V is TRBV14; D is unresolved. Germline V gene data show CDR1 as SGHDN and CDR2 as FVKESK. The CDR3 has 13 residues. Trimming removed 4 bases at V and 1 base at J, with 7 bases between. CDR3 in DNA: TGTGCCAGCAGCCCCAATTTCCAAGAGACCCAGTACTTC. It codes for CASSPNFQETQYF.

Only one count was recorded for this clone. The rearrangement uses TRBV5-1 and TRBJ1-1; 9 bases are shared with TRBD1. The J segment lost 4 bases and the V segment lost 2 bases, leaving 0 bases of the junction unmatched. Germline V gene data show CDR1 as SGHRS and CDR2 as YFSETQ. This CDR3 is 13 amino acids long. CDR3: CASSLQGATEAFF. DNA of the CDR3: TGCGCCAGCAGCTTACAGGGGGCCACTGAAGCTTTCTTT.

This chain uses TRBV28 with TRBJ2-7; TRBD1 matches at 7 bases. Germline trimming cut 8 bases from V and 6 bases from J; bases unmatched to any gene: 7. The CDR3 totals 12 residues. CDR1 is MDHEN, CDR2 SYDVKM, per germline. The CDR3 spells CASSTGVVEQYF. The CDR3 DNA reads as TGTGCCAGCTCAACAGGGGTGGTCGAGCAGTACTTC.

CDR3 nucleotide sequence: TGTGCTCAGGGTGAGGATTCACCCCTCCACTTT. Amino acid sequence: CAQGEDSPLHF. The chain is built from TRBV30 and TRBJ1-6, with D perhaps TRBD1 (5 bases). This CDR3 region has 11 residues. Germline CDR1 is GTSNPN and CDR2 is SVGIG (reference sequence).

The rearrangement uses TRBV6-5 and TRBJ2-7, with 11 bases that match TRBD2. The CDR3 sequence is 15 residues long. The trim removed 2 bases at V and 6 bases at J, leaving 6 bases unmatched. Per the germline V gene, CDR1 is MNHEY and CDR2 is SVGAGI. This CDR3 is CASSYRPGTSGEQYF. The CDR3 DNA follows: TGTGCCAGCAGTTACAGGCCCGGGACTAGCGGCGAGCAGTACTTC.

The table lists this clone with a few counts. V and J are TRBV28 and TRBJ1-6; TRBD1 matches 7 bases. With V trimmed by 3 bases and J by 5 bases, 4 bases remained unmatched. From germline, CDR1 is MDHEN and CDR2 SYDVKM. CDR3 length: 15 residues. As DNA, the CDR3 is TGTGCCAGCAGTTTGGGGACAGCAAATAATTCACCCCTCCACTTT. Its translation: CASSLGTANNSPLHF.

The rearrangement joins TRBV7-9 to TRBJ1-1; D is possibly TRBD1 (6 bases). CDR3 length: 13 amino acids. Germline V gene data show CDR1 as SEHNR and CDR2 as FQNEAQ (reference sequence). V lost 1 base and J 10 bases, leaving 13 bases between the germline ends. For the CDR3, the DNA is TGTGCCAGCAGCTTAGGGACAGCCGAGAGAGCTTTCTTT. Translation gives CASSLGTAERAFF.

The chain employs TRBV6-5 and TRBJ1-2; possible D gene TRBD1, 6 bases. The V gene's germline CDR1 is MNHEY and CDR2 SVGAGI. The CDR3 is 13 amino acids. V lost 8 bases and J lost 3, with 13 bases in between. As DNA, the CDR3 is TGTGCCAGCTCTAAAGCAGGGGACTATGGCTACACCTTC. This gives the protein CASSKAGDYGYTF.

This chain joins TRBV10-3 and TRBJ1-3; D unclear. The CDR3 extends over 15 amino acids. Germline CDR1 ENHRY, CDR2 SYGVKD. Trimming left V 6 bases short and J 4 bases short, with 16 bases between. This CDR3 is CAISYDIVSGNTIYF. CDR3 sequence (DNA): TGTGCCATCAGCTACGACATCGTTTCAGGAAACACCATATATTTT.

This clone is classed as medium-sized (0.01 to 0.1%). The CDR3 spells CASSPGGTQPQHF. The CDR3 coding sequence is TGTGCCAGCTCACCAGGGGGCACTCAGCCCCAGCATTTT. The gene calls are TRBV6-5 and TRBJ1-5, with TRBD1 identical over 8 bases. Per the germline V gene, CDR1 is MNHEY and CDR2 is SVGAGI. The CDR3 spans 13 residues. The V segment lost 8 bases and the J segment 6 bases; nucleotides outside the gene matches: 6.

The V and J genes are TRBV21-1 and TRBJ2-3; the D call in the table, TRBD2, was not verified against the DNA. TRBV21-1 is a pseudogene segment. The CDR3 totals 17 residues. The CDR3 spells CASSKCAGVVPTDTQYF. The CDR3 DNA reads TGTGCCAGCAGCAAATGTGCGGGAGTTGTCCCGACAGATACGCAGTATTTT.